A selection of T cell receptor beta chains follows, all from one sample in a study of radiation and T cells in renal cell carcinoma. The table came from immunoSEQ multiplex PCR; TCRdb's copy has only in-frame clones and leaves some out. Among 45,000 to 55,000 clones listed, 80% were seen once. The sample consisted of blood, taken from a patient whose treatment included radiotherapy and nephrectomy. The receptors originated from a woman in her 70s with renal cell carcinoma. Each CDR3 is given with its conserved first and last residue. Each record gives: clone size, J gene, V gene, D gene, CDR3 protein, CDR3 DNA. The D gene is left open where the match is weak. Clone size appears in some rows only: once, few, many, or a class for an expanded clone.

size: few
J: TRBJ2-7
V: TRBV18
D: TRBD1
CDR3: CASSSPGQGAREQYF
DNA: TGTGCCAGCTCATCACCGGGACAGGGGGCGCGAGAGCAGTACTTC

size: -
J: TRBJ2-7
V: TRBV5-1
D: -
CDR3: CASSGPGTPYEQYF
DNA: TGCGCCAGCAGCGGCCCCGGGACACCTTACGAGCAGTACTTC

size: once
J: TRBJ2-3
V: TRBV5-1
D: TRBD2
CDR3: CASSLPASGKDADTQYF
DNA: TGCGCCAGCAGCTTGCCGGCTAGCGGTAAAGACGCAGATACGCAGTATTTT

size: -
J: TRBJ1-2
V: TRBV2
D: -
CDR3: CASRGDGSNYGYTF
DNA: TGTGCCAGCAGGGGGGACGGGTCTAACTATGGCTACACCTTC

size: few
J: TRBJ1-2
V: TRBV27
D: -
CDR3: CASSSGPTYGYTF
DNA: TGTGCCAGCAGTTCGGGACCGACTTATGGCTACACCTTC

size: -
J: TRBJ1-2
V: TRBV5-4
D: -
CDR3: CASSLRTEYGYTF
DNA: TGTGCCAGCAGCCTACGGACGGAGTATGGCTACACCTTC

size: few
J: TRBJ1-3
V: TRBV19
D: -
CDR3: CASRMSGIGRNTIYF
DNA: TGTGCCAGTAGAATGTCGGGGATCGGGCGAAACACCATATATTTT

size: -
J: TRBJ1-2
V: TRBV19
D: TRBD1
CDR3: CASIPSPGQGVRGYTF
DNA: TGTGCCAGTATCCCATCCCCGGGACAGGGTGTGCGCGGCTACACCTTC

size: few
J: TRBJ2-1
V: TRBV7-2
D: TRBD2
CDR3: CASAGLAGEGYNEQFF
DNA: TGTGCCAGCGCCGGCCTAGCGGGAGAGGGCTACAATGAGCAGTTCTTC

size: -
J: TRBJ1-6
V: TRBV7-2
D: TRBD1
CDR3: CASSYGTGVNSPLHF
DNA: TGTGCCAGCAGCTATGGGACAGGGGTGAATTCACCCCTCCACTTT

size: -
J: TRBJ2-5
V: TRBV10-3
D: -
CDR3: CAIGGGDHQETQYF
DNA: TGTGCCATCGGGGGGGGCGACCACCAAGAGACCCAGTACTTC

size: -
J: TRBJ2-7
V: TRBV10-3
D: TRBD1
CDR3: CAIRRGTGTYEQYF
DNA: TGTGCCATCAGGCGTGGGACAGGGACCTACGAGCAGTACTTC

size: -
J: TRBJ2-7
V: TRBV9
D: -
CDR3: CASSVEVGPYEQYF
DNA: TGTGCCAGCAGCGTAGAGGTGGGGCCCTACGAGCAGTACTTC

size: -
J: TRBJ2-7
V: TRBV29-1
D: TRBD1
CDR3: CSVVRDRGNEQYF
DNA: TGCAGCGTCGTCCGGGACAGGGGCAACGAGCAGTACTTC

size: -
J: TRBJ2-2
V: TRBV9
D: -
CDR3: CASSDSNTGELFF
DNA: TGTGCCAGCAGTGACTCAAACACCGGGGAGCTGTTTTTT

size: -
J: TRBJ1-4
V: TRBV20-1
D: -
CDR3: CSARTNEKLFF
DNA: TGCAGTGCTAGGACTAATGAAAAACTGTTTTTT

size: few
J: TRBJ1-6
V: TRBV4-1
D: -
CDR3: CASSLPLPRGAGSPLHF
DNA: TGCGCCAGCAGCCTCCCCCTACCGAGGGGCGCAGGTTCACCCCTCCACTTT

size: -
J: TRBJ2-7
V: TRBV2
D: TRBD1
CDR3: CASSESGQGAGEQYF
DNA: TGTGCCAGCAGTGAATCGGGACAGGGGGCTGGTGAGCAGTACTTC

size: few
J: TRBJ1-1
V: TRBV10-3
D: TRBD1
CDR3: CAISLPGQGASEAFF
DNA: TGTGCCATCAGCCTGCCGGGACAGGGGGCTTCTGAAGCTTTCTTT

size: -
J: TRBJ1-2
V: TRBV7-3
D: -
CDR3: CASSLDGATRSGYTF
DNA: TGTGCCAGCAGCTTAGACGGGGCGACTAGAAGTGGCTACACCTTC

size: -
J: TRBJ1-6
V: TRBV6-1
D: -
CDR3: CASRSRQPVALHF
DNA: TGTGCCAGCAGATCGAGACAGCCTGTAGCCCTCCACTTT

size: -
J: TRBJ2-7
V: TRBV7-8
D: -
CDR3: CASTPGRHEQYF
DNA: TGTGCCAGCACCCCAGGGCGCCACGAGCAGTACTTC

size: -
J: TRBJ1-5
V: TRBV5-5
D: TRBD1
CDR3: CASSSWTGLTNQPQHF
DNA: TGTGCCAGCAGCTCCTGGACAGGGCTAACCAATCAGCCCCAGCATTTT

size: -
J: TRBJ1-1
V: TRBV2
D: -
CDR3: CASITEGVSTEAFF
DNA: TGTGCCAGCATCACAGAGGGGGTGAGCACTGAAGCTTTCTTT

size: -
J: TRBJ1-1
V: TRBV5-4
D: TRBD1
CDR3: CASSFTGVPNTEAFF
DNA: TGTGCCAGCAGCTTTACAGGGGTCCCCAACACTGAAGCTTTCTTT

size: -
J: TRBJ2-7
V: TRBV9
D: -
CDR3: CASSLYAGYEQYF
DNA: TGTGCCAGCAGCCTTTATGCGGGGTACGAGCAGTACTTC

size: -
J: TRBJ2-7
V: TRBV5-6
D: -
CDR3: CASSLGQSSYEQYF
DNA: TGTGCCAGCAGCTTGGGTCAGTCCTCCTACGAGCAGTACTTC

size: -
J: TRBJ2-1
V: TRBV7-2
D: TRBD2
CDR3: CASRVGGTSGSNEQFF
DNA: TGTGCCAGCAGAGTGGGGGGGACTAGCGGGAGCAATGAGCAGTTCTTC

size: -
J: TRBJ2-7
V: TRBV6-5
D: TRBD1
CDR3: CASSQGQGAYEQYF
DNA: TGTGCCAGCAGCCAGGGACAGGGGGCCTACGAGCAGTACTTC

size: -
J: TRBJ2-5
V: TRBV7-9
D: -
CDR3: CASSHDTWETQYF
DNA: TGTGCCAGCAGCCATGATACATGGGAGACCCAGTACTTC

size: -
J: TRBJ2-7
V: TRBV19
D: -
CDR3: CASSIDPKSEQYF
DNA: TGTGCCAGTAGTATAGATCCCAAATCCGAGCAGTACTTC

size: -
J: TRBJ1-2
V: TRBV11-3
D: -
CDR3: CASSLGYGYTF
DNA: TGTGCCAGCAGCTTGGGGTATGGCTACACCTTC

size: -
J: TRBJ2-5
V: TRBV5-1
D: -
CDR3: CASSDSTGGETQYF
DNA: TGCGCCAGCAGCGATTCGACAGGAGGCGAGACCCAGTACTTC

size: -
J: TRBJ1-6
V: TRBV25-1
D: -
CDR3: CASSEFQGPGDSPLHF
DNA: TGTGCCAGCAGTGAATTCCAGGGGCCAGGGGATTCACCCCTCCACTTT

size: once
J: TRBJ2-7
V: TRBV11-2
D: TRBD2
CDR3: CASSYSGRASLYEQYF
DNA: TGTGCCAGCAGCTATAGCGGGAGGGCCTCCCTCTACGAGCAGTACTTC

size: once
J: TRBJ2-5
V: TRBV7-9
D: -
CDR3: CASSSLGETQYF
DNA: TGTGCCAGCAGCTCCCTCGGAGAGACCCAGTACTTC

size: -
J: TRBJ1-5
V: TRBV19
D: TRBD1
CDR3: CASRGDRGDSNQPQHF
DNA: TGTGCCAGTAGGGGGGACAGGGGTGATAGCAATCAGCCCCAGCATTTT

size: -
J: TRBJ2-3
V: TRBV10-3
D: TRBD2
CDR3: CAISYTGTSGGGGDTQYF
DNA: TGTGCCATCAGTTATACCGGGACTAGCGGGGGGGGTGGAGATACGCAGTATTTT

size: -
J: TRBJ1-1
V: TRBV18
D: -
CDR3: CASSWGVNTEAFF
DNA: TGTGCCAGCTCTTGGGGGGTCAACACTGAAGCTTTCTTT

size: -
J: TRBJ2-3
V: TRBV5-4
D: -
CDR3: CASSPTVNRVTDTQYF
DNA: TGTGCCAGCAGCCCGACCGTGAACAGGGTCACAGATACGCAGTATTTT

size: -
J: TRBJ2-2
V: TRBV10-1
D: -
CDR3: CASSERTANTGELFF
DNA: TGCGCCAGCAGTGAGAGGACAGCGAACACCGGGGAGCTGTTTTTT

size: -
J: TRBJ1-4
V: TRBV19
D: -
CDR3: CASSIQGVEKLFF
DNA: TGTGCCAGTAGTATTCAAGGGGTTGAAAAACTGTTTTTT

size: -
J: TRBJ1-2
V: TRBV19
D: -
CDR3: CASTAENYGYTF
DNA: TGTGCCAGTACCGCAGAGAATTATGGCTACACCTTC